This entry concerns a single T cell receptor (beta chain). Enrolment of Seattle patients took place during active infection, and they were followed longitudinally. Losses at the gene ends were 0 bases for V and 3 bases for J; bases not matched to a gene: 4. The CDR3 runs 15 residues. CDR1 SGHKS and CDR2 YYEKEE come from the germline V gene (reference sequence). The sample originates from a study of blood T cell repertoires in COVID-19. Background on the study: Collection of acute and convalescent COVID-19 samples took place in the United States, Italy and Spain. PBMCs, B-cell-depleted T cells, or T cells were the source of the cDNA or gDNA that made up the material.

As processed by the authors: It was from reference gene primer amplification that nucleated cell counts were estimated. The assay was immunoSEQ multiplex PCR, and TCRdb's table has in-frame clones only and misses some. V and J calls and clone size are given by that table; D and trimming were obtained from the DNA. Among about 260,000 clones listed, 88% were seen once. This chain connects TRBV5-5 to TRBJ2-7, with 9 bases lining up with TRBD1. Input material: peripheral blood. This receptor was identified in a woman in her twenties or thirties with COVID-19, enrolled during active disease. The DNA for the CDR3 is TGTGCCAGCAGCTTGGGGCACAGGGGGCTCTACGAGCAGTACTTC. Translation gives CASSLGHRGLYEQYF.